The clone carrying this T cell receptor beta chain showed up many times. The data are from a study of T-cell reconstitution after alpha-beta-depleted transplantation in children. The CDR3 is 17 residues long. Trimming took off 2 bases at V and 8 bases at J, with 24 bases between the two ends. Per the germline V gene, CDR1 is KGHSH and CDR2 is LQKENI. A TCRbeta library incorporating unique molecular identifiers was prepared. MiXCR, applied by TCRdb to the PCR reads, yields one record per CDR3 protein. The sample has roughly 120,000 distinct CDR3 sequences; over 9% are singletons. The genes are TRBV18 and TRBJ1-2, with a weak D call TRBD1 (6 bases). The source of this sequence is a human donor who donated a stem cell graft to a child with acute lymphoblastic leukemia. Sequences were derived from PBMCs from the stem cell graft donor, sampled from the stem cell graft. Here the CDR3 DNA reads TGTGCCAGCTCACCATTTGGTGGGGTCCTACAGGGTACCGGCTACACCTTC. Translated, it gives CASSPFGGVLQGTGYTF.